The 5 T cell receptor beta chains given below trace back to one sample, sequenced in a study of cytomegalovirus exposure and HLA in healthy donors. The PCR made use of 60 Vbeta and 13 Jbeta primers. This table comes from immunoSEQ multiplex PCR, and its TCRdb copy is limited to in-frame clones, with some not included. The sample lists roughly 98,000 clones; roughly 74% were seen once. The sequencing input was PBMCs. The receptors originated from a female donor in good health and CMV-seropositive.

The chain joins TRBV30 to TRBJ2-1; TRBD2 agrees at 10 bases. With 4 bases clipped from V and 6 bases from J, the junction kept 3 bases outside the gene matches. The CDR3 contains 13 residues. Germline-derived CDR1 and CDR2 are GTSNPN and SVGIG (reference sequence). This CDR3 is CAWTSGSPNEQFF. The DNA for the CDR3 is TGTGCCTGGACTAGCGGGAGCCCCAATGAGCAGTTCTTC.

The chain couples TRBV6-6 to TRBJ2-1; TRBD2 matches at 10 bases. V shed 0 bases, J shed 10 bases, and the junction held 9 bases outside the gene matches. Germline assignment: CDR1 MNHNY and CDR2 SVGAGI (reference sequence). CDR3 length: 16 residues. CDR3 DNA: TGTGCCAGCAGTTACTCCTCGGGACTAGCGAATCGCGAGCAGTTCTTC. Translating it yields CASSYSSGLANREQFF.

This chain joins TRBV25-1 and TRBJ1-2; D unresolved. V was trimmed by 4 bases and J by 8 bases, leaving 14 bases between them. There are 13 residues in the CDR3. Germline lookup yields CDR1 MGHDK and CDR2 SYGVNS. In nucleotides, the CDR3 is TGTGCCAGCAGTGGTCCTTCTCGGGGAGGCTACACCTTC. The encoded protein is CASSGPSRGGYTF.

This chain connects TRBV30 to TRBJ1-5; D is perhaps TRBD1 (6 bases). Germline V gene data show CDR1 as GTSNPN and CDR2 as SVGIG (reference sequence). The ends were cut back, 2 bases at V and 1 base at J, with 18 bases in the middle. This CDR3 is built from 17 residues. The CDR3 DNA reads as TGTGCCTGGAGTCGTGACCTTCAGGGGAAGAGCAATCAGCCCCAGCATTTT. It is translated as CAWSRDLQGKSNQPQHF.

The rearrangement links TRBV7-2 to TRBJ2-1, with a tentative D call TRBD2 (5 bases). Trimming left V 3 bases short and J 4 bases short, with 13 bases between. This CDR3 is built from 15 residues. The germline V gene has CDR1 SGHTA and CDR2 FQGNSA. In DNA form, the CDR3 reads TGTGCCAGCAGCTTTTCGGTCGGGATATACAATGAGCAGTTCTTC. Translating gives CASSFSVGIYNEQFF.